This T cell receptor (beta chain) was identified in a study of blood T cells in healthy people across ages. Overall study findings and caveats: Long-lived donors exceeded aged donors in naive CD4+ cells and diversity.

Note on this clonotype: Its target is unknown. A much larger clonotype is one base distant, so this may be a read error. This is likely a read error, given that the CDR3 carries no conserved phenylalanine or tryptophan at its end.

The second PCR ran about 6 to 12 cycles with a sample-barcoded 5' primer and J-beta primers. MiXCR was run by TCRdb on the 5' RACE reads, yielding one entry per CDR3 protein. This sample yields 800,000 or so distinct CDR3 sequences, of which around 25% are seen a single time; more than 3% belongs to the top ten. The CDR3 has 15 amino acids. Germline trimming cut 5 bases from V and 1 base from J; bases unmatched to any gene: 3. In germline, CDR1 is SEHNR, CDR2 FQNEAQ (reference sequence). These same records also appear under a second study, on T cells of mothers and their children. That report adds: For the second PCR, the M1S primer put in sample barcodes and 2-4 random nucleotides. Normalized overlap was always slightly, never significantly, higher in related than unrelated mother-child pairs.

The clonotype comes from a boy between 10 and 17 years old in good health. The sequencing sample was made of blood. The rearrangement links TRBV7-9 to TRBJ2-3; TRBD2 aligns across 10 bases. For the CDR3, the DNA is TGTGCCAGCAGCCCCGGGACTAGCGGCACAGATACGCAGTATCTT. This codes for CASSPGTSGTDTQYL.